Detailed here is one T cell receptor beta chain. The antigen remains unidentified. The data derive from a study of CD8 T cells in ankylosing spondylitis. Study-wide results and limits: Blood from ankylosing spondylitis patients appeared to carry a characteristic eight-variant TCR beta motif.

V shed 8 bases and J 4 bases; nucleotides not matched to a gene: 7. This CDR3 comprises 13 residues. CDR1 DFQATT and CDR2 SNEGSKA come from the germline V gene (reference sequence). TCRdb ran MiXCR on the 5' RACE reads and lists one entry per CDR3 protein. The profile shows roughly 450,000 distinct CDR3 sequences, around 26% of them singletons. This clonotype was sampled from a male donor with ankylosing spondylitis. V gene TRBV20-1 combines with J gene TRBJ2-3, with 9 nucleotides matching TRBD1. The sequencing input was blood, either unsorted or a sorted T cell fraction (not recorded which). The CDR3 DNA follows: TGCAGTCCCGGACAGGGGATCGCAGATACGCAGTATTTT. Protein product: CSPGQGIADTQYF.